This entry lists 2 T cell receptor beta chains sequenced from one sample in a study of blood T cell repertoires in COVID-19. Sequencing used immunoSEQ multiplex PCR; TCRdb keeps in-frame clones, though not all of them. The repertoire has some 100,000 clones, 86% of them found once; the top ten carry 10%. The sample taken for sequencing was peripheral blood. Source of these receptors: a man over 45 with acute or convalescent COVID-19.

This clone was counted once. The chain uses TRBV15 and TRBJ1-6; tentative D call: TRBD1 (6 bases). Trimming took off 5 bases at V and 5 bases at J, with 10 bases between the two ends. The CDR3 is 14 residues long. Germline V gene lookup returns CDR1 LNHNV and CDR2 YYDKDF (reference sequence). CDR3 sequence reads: CATSRDTNNSPLHF. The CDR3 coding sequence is TGTGCCACCAGCCGGGACACAAATAATTCACCCCTCCACTTT.

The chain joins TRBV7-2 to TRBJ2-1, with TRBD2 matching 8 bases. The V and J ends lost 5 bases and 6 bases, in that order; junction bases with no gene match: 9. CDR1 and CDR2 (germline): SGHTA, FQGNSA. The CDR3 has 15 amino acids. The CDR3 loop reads CASSPESGGGNEQFF. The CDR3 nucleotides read TGTGCCAGCAGCCCGGAGAGCGGGGGAGGCAATGAGCAGTTCTTC.